This T cell receptor beta chain was found in a study of blood T cells in healthy people across ages. This clonotype was detected only a few times. J lost 11 bases, V lost 0 bases, and 12 bases had no gene match. The CDR3 spans 16 residues. The germline gives CDR1 DFQATT, CDR2 SNEGSKA (reference sequence). A second PCR, run for about 7 to 11 cycles, used a sample-barcoded 5' primer plus a J-beta primer mix. TCRdb re-derived calls from the 5' RACE reads in MiXCR, one entry per CDR3 protein. The table lists roughly 1,100,000 distinct CDR3 sequences, around 25% of them singletons, with about 0.8% in the top ten. These data were likewise used in another study, on T cells of mothers and their children.

Sequenced sample: blood. J is TRBJ2-1 and V is TRBV20-1; TRBD2 aligns across 11 bases. The TCR sequence derives from a girl aged 2 to 10 in good health. DNA for the CDR3: TGCAGTGCTAGAGATCTTGAACTAGCGGGGGTTCATAAGCAGTTCTTC. Translation: CSARDLELAGVHKQFF.